This T cell receptor (beta chain) was identified during a study of blood T cells in healthy people across ages. As for this clonotype: The antigen remains undetermined.

Study-level results: Naive CD4+ cells and diversity were both higher in long-lived donors than in aged donors. Per-million-T-cell TCR beta diversity fell roughly linearly with age.

Caucasian individuals from Russia who were healthy and aged about 6 to 95 acted as donors. The sample, roughly 9.5 milliliters of peripheral blood, was drawn from each donor. Germline CDR1 SGHTA, CDR2 FQGNSA. This CDR3 has 14 amino acids. V lost 2 bases to trimming and J lost 8 bases; unmatched junction nucleotides: 3. The authors ran a second PCR of roughly 6 to 12 cycles using a sample-barcoded 5' primer and a J-beta primer mix. TCRdb ran MiXCR on the 5' RACE reads and lists one entry per CDR3 protein. Of about 1.8 million distinct CDR3 sequences in the sample, approximately 50% were seen once. This receptor was taken from a woman in her 40s in good health. The J gene is TRBJ2-1, the V gene TRBV7-2; 10 nucleotides agree with TRBD2. The sequenced material came from blood. This CDR3 reads CASSLSSGGYEQFF. Here the CDR3 DNA reads TGTGCCAGCAGCTTATCTAGCGGGGGCTATGAGCAGTTCTTC.